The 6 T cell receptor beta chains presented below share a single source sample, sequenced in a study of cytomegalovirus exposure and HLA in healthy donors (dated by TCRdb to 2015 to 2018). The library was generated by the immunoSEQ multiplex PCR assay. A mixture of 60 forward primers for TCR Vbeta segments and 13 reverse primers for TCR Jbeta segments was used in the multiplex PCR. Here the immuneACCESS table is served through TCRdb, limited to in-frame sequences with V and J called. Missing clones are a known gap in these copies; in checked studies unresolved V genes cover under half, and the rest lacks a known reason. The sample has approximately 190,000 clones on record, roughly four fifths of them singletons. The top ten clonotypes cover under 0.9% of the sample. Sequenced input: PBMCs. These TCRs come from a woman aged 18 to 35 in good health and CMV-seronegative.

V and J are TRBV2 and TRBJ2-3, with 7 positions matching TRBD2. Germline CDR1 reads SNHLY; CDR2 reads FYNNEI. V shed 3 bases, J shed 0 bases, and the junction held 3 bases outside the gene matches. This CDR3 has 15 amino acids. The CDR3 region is CASSDVSGSTDTQYF. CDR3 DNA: TGTGCCAGCAGTGATGTTAGCGGGAGCACAGATACGCAGTATTTT.

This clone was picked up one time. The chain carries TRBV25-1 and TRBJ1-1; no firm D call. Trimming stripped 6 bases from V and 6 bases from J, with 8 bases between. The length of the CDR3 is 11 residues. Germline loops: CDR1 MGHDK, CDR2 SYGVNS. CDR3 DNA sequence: TGTGCCAGCAGGATGAGGGCTGAAGCTTTCTTT. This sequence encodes CASRMRAEAFF. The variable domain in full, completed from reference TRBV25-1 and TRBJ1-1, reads EADIYQTPRYLVIGTGKKITLECSQTMGHDKMYWYQQDPGMELHLIHYSYGVNSTEKGDLSSESTVSRIRTEHFPLTLESARPSHTSQYLCASRMRAEAFFGQGTRLTVV.

The CDR3 DNA reads as TGTGCCAGCTCACAATCCTCACAGGGTCGCTATGGCTACACCTTC. It translates to CASSQSSQGRYGYTF. This chain links TRBV18 with TRBJ1-2, with D perhaps TRBD1 (6 bases). Trimming pared 4 bases from V and 4 bases from J, leaving 16 bases between. The CDR3 runs to 15 residues. Germline assignment: CDR1 KGHSH and CDR2 LQKENI.

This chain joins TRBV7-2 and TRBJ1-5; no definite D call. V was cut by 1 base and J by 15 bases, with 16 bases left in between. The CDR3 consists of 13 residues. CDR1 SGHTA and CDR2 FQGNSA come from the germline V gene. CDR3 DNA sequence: TGTGCCAGCAGCTTAGGGAGGAATGCCTTTTGGCATTTT. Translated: CASSLGRNAFWHF.

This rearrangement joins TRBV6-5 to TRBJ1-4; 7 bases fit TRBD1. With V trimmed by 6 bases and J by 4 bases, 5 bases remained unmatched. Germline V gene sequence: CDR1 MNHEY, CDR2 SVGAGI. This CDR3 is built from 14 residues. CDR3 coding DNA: TGTGCCAGCAGCCCGACAGGGTTTAATGAAAAACTGTTTTTT. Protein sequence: CASSPTGFNEKLFF.

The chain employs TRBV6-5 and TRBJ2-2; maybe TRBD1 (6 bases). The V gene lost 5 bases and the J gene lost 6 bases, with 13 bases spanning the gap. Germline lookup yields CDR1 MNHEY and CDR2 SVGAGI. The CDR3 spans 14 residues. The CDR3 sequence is CASSRQGSAGELFF. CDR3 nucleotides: TGTGCCAGCAGTCGCCAGGGGAGCGCCGGGGAGCTGTTTTTT.